The sequence of this TCR beta chain was determined in a study of T cell repertoires in cytomegalovirus infection. The wider study: Public TCR beta signatures indicated both CMV infection and matching HLA type.

This clonotype showed up many times. TCRdb recomputed calls from the reads with MiXCR, one row per CDR3 protein. The sample lists hundreds of thousands of distinct CDR3 sequences; about 11% were seen once. There are 17 residues in the CDR3. V was trimmed by 1 base and J by 0 bases, leaving 14 bases between them. Per the germline V gene, CDR1 is SGHDN and CDR2 is FVKESK. The chain uses TRBV14 and TRBJ2-3; perhaps TRBD2 as D (5 bases). The sequence was collected from a human donor in good health (CMV status not recorded). Some clones in this sample may be carry-over from other donors' samples. Source material: PBMCs. CDR3 protein: CASSQVGRAESTDTQYF. The CDR3 region has the DNA TGTGCCAGCAGCCAAGTGGGGAGAGCGGAAAGCACAGATACGCAGTATTTT.